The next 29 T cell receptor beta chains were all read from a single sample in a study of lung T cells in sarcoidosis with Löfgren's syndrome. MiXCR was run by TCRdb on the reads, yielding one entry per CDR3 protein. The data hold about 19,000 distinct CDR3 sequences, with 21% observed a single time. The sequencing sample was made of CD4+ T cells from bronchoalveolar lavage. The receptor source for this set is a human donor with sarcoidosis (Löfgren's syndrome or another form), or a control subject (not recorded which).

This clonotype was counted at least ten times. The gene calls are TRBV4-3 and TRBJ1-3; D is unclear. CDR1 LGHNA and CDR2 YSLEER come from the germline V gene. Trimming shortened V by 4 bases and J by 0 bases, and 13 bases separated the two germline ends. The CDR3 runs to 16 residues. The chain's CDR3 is CASSPGAGTSGNTIYF. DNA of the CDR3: TGCGCCAGCAGCCCCGGCGCGGGCACCTCTGGAAACACCATATATTTT.

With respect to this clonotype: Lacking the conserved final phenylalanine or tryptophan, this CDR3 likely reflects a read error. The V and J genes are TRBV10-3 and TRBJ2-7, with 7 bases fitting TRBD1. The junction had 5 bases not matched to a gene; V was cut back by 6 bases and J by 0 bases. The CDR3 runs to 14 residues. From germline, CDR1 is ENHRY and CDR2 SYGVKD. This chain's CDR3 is CAIRRAGGSYEQYL. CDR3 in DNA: TGTGCCATCAGGCGGGCAGGGGGCTCCTACGAGCAGTACCTC.

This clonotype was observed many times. The CDR3 DNA is TGCGCCAGCAGCCAAGTCGGGAGTGGCAGGAAGAATCAGCCCCAGCATTTT. It codes for CASSQVGSGRKNQPQHF. V gene TRBV4-1 combines with J gene TRBJ1-5; no firm D call. V lost 1 base, J lost 4 bases, and 17 bases lay in between. In germline, CDR1 is MGHRA, CDR2 YSYEKL. The CDR3 spans 17 residues.

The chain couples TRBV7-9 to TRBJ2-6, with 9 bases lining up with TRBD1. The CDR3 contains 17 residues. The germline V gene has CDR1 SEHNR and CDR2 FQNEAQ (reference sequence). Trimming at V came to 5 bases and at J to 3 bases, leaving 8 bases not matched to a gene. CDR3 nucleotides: TGTGCCAGCAGCCTGGGACAGGGAGGGAGTGGGGCCAACGTCCTGACTTTC. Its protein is CASSLGQGGSGANVLTF.

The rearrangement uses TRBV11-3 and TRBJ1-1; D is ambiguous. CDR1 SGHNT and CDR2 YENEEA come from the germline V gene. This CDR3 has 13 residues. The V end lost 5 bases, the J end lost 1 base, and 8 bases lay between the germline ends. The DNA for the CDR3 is TGTGCCAGCAGCCGTAGGGAGAACACTGAAGCTTTCTTT. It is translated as CASSRRENTEAFF. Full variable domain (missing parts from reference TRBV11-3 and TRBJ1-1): EAGVVQSPRYKIIEKKQPVAFWCNPISGHNTLYWYLQNLGQGPELLIRYENEEAVDDSQLPKDRFSAERLKGVDSTLKIQPAELGDSAVYLCASSRRENTEAFFGQGTRLTVV.

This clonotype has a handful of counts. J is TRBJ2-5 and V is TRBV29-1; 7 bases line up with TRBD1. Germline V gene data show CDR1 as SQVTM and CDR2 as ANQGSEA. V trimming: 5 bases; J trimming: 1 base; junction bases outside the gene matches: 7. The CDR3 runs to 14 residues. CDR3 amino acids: CSVRRDSSQETQYF. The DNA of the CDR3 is TGCAGCGTTAGAAGGGACAGTTCCCAAGAGACCCAGTACTTC.

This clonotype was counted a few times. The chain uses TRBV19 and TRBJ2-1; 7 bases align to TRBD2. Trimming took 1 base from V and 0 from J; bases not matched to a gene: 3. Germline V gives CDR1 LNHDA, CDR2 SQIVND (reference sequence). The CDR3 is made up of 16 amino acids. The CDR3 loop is CASSIGREDSYNEQFF. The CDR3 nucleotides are TGTGCCAGTAGTATAGGACGGGAGGACTCCTACAATGAGCAGTTCTTC.

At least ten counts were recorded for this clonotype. CDR3 sequence (DNA): TGTGCCAGCAGTTTATGGAGGGACAGGGGAACCTACGAGCAGTACTTC. This codes for CASSLWRDRGTYEQYF. The genes are TRBV28 and TRBJ2-7; 10 bases are a match to TRBD1. CDR3 length: 16 amino acids. CDR1 MDHEN and CDR2 SYDVKM come from the germline V gene. V trimming: 0 bases; J trimming: 2 bases; junction bases outside the gene matches: 4.

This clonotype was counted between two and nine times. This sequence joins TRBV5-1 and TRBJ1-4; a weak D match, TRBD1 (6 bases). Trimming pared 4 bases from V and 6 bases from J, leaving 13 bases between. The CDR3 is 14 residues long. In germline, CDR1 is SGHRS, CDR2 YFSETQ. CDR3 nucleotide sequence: TGCGCCAGCAGCACCGGACAGCCGGATGAAAAACTGTTTTTT. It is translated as CASSTGQPDEKLFF.

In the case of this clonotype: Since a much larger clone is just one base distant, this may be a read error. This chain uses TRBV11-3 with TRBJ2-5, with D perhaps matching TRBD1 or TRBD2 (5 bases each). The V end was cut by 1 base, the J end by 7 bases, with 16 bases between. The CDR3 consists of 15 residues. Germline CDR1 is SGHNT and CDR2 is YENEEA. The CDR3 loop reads CASSLGVGQGGTQYF. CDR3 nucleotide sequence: TGTGCCAGCAGCTTAGGGGTCGGACAAGGAGGGACCCAGTACTTC.

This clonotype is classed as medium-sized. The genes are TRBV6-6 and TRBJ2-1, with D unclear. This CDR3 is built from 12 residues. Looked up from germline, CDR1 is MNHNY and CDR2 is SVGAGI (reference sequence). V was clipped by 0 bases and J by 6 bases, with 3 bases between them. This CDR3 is CASSYSGNEQFF. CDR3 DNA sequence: TGTGCCAGCAGTTACTCGGGCAATGAGCAGTTCTTC.

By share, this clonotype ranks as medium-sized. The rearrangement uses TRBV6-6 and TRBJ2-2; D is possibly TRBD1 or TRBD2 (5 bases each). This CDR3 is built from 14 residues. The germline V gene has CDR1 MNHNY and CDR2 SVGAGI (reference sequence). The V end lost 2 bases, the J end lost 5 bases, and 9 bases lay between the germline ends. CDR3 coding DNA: TGTGCCAGCAGTTACCTCGAGGGGACCGGGGAGCTGTTTTTT. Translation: CASSYLEGTGELFF.

The CDR3 region has the DNA TGTGCCAGCAGCCAAGATTACCTTGGGGGCCAGAACTATGGCTACACCTTC. Translated: CASSQDYLGGQNYGYTF. V gene TRBV4-2 combines with J gene TRBJ1-2; possibly TRBD1 for D (6 bases). This CDR3 is 17 amino acids long. Germline CDR1 reads LGHNA; CDR2 reads YNFKEQ. V was cut by 0 bases and J by 2 bases, with 16 bases left in between.

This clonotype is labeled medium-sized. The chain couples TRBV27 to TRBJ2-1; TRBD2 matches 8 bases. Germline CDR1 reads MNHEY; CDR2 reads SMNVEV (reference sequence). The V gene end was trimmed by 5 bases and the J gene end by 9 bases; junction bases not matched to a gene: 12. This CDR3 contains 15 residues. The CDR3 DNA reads TGTGCCAGCAGTATATTAGCGGGAAGAAGGGGTGAGCAGTTCTTC. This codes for CASSILAGRRGEQFF.

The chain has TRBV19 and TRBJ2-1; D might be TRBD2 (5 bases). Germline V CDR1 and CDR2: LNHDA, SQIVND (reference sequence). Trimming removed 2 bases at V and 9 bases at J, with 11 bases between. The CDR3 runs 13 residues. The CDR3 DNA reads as TGTGCCAGTAGTATAACACGGGAATTTGAGCAGTTCTTC. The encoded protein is CASSITREFEQFF.

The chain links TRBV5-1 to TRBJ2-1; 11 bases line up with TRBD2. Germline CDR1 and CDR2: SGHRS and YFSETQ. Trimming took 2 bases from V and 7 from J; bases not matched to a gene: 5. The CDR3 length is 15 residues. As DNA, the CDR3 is TGCGCCAGCAGCTTACTAGCGGGAGAAGTAAATGAGCAGTTCTTC. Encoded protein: CASSLLAGEVNEQFF.

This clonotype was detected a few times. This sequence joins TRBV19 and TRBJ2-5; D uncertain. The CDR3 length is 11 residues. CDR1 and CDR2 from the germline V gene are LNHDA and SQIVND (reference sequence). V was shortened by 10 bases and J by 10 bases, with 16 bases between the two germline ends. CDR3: CATSIPSRQYF. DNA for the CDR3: TGTGCCACTTCTATTCCTTCGCGCCAGTACTTC.

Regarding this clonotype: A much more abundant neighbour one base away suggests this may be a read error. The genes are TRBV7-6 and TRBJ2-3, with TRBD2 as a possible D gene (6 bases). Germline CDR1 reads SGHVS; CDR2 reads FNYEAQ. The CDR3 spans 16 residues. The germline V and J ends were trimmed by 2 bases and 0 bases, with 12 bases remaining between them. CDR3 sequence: CASSLRIAESTDTQYF. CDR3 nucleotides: TGTGCCAGCAGCTTACGGATAGCGGAAAGCACAGATACGCAGTATTTT.

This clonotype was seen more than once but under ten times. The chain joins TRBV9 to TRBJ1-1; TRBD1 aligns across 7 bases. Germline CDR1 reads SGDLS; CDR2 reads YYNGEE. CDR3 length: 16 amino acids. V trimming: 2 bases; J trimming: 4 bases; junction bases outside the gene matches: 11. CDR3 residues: CASSVEDRPFPTEAFF. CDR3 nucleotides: TGTGCCAGCAGCGTCGAGGACAGGCCCTTTCCCACTGAAGCTTTCTTT.

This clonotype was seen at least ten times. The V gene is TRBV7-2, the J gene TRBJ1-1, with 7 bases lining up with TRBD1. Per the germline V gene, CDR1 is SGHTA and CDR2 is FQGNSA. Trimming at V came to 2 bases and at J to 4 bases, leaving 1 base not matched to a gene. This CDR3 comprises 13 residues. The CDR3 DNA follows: TGTGCCAGCAGCTTAAGGGGGCTCACTGAAGCTTTCTTT. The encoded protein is CASSLRGLTEAFF.

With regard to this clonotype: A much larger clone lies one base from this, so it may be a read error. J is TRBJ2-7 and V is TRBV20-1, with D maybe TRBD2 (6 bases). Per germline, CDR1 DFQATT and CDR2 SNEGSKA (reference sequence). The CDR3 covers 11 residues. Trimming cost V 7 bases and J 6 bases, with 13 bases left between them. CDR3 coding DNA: TGCAGTGGAGTAGCGGACCCCGAGCAGTACTTC. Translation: CSGVADPEQYF.

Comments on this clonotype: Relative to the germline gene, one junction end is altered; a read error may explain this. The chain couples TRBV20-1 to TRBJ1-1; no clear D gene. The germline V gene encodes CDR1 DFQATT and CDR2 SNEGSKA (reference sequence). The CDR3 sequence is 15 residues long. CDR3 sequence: CSARDLLSMKTEAFF. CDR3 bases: TGCAGTGCTAGGGACCTTCTTTCCATGAAAACTGAAGCTTTCTTT.

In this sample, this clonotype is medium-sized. CDR3 sequence: CATSRGLAGEDIQYF. The CDR3 DNA reads as TGTGCCACCAGCAGAGGACTAGCGGGAGAGGACATTCAGTACTTC. The rearrangement joins TRBV15 to TRBJ2-4; 12 nucleotides line up with TRBD2. Trimming took 1 base from V and 8 from J; bases not matched to a gene: 3. This CDR3 comprises 15 residues. Per the germline V gene, CDR1 is LNHNV and CDR2 is YYDKDF (reference sequence).

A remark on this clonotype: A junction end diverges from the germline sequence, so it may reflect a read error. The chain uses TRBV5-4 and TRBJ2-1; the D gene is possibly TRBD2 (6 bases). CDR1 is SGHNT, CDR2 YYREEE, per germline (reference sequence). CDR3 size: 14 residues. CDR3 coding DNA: TGTGCCAGCAGCCGGAGGGGCTCCTACAATGATCAGTTCTTC. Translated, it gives CASSRRGSYNDQFF.

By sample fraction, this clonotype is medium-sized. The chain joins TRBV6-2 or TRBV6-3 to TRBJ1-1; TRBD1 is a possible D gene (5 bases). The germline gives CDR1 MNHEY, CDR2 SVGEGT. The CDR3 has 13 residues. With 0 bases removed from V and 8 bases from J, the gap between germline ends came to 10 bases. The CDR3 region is CASSYSRQGEAFF. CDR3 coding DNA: TGTGCCAGCAGTTACTCGCGGCAGGGCGAAGCTTTCTTT.

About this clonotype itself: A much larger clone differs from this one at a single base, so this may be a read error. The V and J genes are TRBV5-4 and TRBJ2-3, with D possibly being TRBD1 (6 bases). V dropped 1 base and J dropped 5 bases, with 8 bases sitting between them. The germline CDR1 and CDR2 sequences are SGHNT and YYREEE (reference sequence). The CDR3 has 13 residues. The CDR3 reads CASSLTGKDTQYF. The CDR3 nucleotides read TGTGCCAGCAGCTTGACAGGGAAAGATACGCAGTATTTT.

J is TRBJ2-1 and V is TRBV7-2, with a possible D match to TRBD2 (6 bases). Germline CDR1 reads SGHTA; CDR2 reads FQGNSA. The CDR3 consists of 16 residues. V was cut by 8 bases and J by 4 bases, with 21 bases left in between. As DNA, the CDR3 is TGTGCCAGCGGACCACTTTTGAGGAGCGGGTACAATGAGCAGTTCTTC. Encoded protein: CASGPLLRSGYNEQFF. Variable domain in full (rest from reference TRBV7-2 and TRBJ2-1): GAGVSQSPSNKVTEKGKDVELRCDPISGHTALYWYRQSLGQGLEFLIYFQGNSAPDKSGLPSDRFSAERTGGSVSTLTIQRTQQEDSAVYLCASGPLLRSGYNEQFFGPGTRLTVL.

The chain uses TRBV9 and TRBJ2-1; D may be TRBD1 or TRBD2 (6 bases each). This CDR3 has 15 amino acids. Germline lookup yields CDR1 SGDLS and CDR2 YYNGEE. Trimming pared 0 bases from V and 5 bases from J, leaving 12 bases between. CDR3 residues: CASSVGQGTHNEQFF. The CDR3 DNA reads TGTGCCAGCAGCGTAGGGCAGGGGACTCACAATGAGCAGTTCTTC.

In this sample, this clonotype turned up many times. CDR3 loop: CASSPRGTAYEQYF. The CDR3 DNA follows: TGTGCCAGTAGTCCTCGGGGGACGGCCTACGAGCAGTACTTC. This chain joins TRBV19 and TRBJ2-7, with a weak D call TRBD2 (6 bases). Germline V gene lookup returns CDR1 LNHDA and CDR2 SQIVND (reference sequence). The CDR3 consists of 14 residues. Between the trimmed V and J ends, which lost 5 bases and 2 bases, there was a span of 13 bases.